The rows below give T cell receptor beta chains drawn from one sample of a study of T cell responses to AZD1222 COVID-19 vaccine. The table came from immunoSEQ multiplex PCR; TCRdb's copy has only in-frame clones and leaves some out. The sample has about 56,000 clones; about 80% are singletons. The sample was peripheral blood, taken 28 days after the second AZD1222 dose. These receptors came from an adult who received the AZD1222 COVID-19 vaccine. CDR3s leave out the opening cysteine and the closing phenylalanine or tryptophan. Fields, in order: V gene, CDR3 length, J gene, CDR3 protein.

TRBV6-2/TRBV6-3,13,TRBJ2-3,ASSSKGGRADTQY
TRBV5-4,11,TRBJ1-5,ASSIGGNQPQH
TRBV25-1,11,TRBJ1-1,ASIGQGNTEAF
TRBV4-2,13,TRBJ1-1,ASSQVVGIGTEAF
TRBV7-2,13,TRBJ2-3,ASSSRPLSTDTQY
TRBV27,13,TRBJ2-7,ASSFGTSGAYEQY
TRBV7-3,12,TRBJ1-5,AIDQGPLNQPQH
TRBV28,10,TRBJ1-2,ASSFDHYGYT
TRBV19,14,TRBJ2-2,ASTTGTSGAAGELF
TRBV14,13,TRBJ1-6,ASSQGGTPKPPLH
TRBV2,13,TRBJ1-5,ASSSRGNSNQPQH
TRBV7-2,10,TRBJ2-5,ASSRPPETQY
TRBV7-2,10,TRBJ2-3,ASSSGLDTQY
TRBV6-1,17,TRBJ2-1,ASSENFFLPSGRGDEQF
TRBV5-4,12,TRBJ2-1,ASSQRQAYNEQF
TRBV18,10,TRBJ1-4,ASSPGSEKLF
TRBV28,9,TRBJ2-7,ASSIRNEQY
TRBV28,10,TRBJ2-7,ASMGQVNEQY
TRBV2,12,TRBJ1-1,ASSVASMNTEAF
TRBV5-6,14,TRBJ1-1,ASSKGQAGGPGEAF
TRBV6-5,11,TRBJ2-3,ASSYGDTDTQY
TRBV5-6,13,TRBJ2-5,ASSLLGQGKETQY
TRBV6-5,12,TRBJ2-1,ASRRDRVVNEQF
TRBV25-1,14,TRBJ2-5,ASSEYAAGRRETQY
TRBV5-1,12,TRBJ2-3,ASSWTLGADTQY